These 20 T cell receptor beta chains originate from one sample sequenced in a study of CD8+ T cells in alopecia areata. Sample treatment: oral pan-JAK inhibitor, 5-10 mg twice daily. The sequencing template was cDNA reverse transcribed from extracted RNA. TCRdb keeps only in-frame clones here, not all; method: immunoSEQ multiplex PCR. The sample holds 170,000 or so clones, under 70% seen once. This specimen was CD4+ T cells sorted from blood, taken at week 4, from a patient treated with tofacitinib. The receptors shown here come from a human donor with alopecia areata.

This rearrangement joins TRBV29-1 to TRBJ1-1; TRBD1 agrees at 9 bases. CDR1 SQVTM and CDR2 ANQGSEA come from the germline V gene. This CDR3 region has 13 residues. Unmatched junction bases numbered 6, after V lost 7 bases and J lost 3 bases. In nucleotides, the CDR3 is TGCAGCGGCGAACAGGGGGCTTACACTGAAGCTTTCTTT. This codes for CSGEQGAYTEAFF.

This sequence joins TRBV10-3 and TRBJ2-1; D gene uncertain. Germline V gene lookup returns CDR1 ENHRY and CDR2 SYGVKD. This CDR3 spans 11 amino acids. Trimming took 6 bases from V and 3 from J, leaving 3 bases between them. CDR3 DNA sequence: TGTGCCATCAGGGGCTACAATGAGCAGTTCTTC. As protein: CAIRGYNEQFF.

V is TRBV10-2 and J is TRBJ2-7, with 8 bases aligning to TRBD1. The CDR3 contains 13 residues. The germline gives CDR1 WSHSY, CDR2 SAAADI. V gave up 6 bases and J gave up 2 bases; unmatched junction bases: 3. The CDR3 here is CASRTGATYEQYF. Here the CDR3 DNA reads TGCGCCAGCAGGACAGGGGCTACCTACGAGCAGTACTTC.

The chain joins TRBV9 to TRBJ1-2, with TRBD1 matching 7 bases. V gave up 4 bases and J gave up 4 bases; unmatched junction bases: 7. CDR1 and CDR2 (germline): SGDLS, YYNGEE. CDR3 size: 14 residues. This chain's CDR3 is CASSLTGVGYGYTF. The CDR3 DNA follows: TGTGCCAGCAGCCTTACAGGGGTAGGCTATGGCTACACCTTC.

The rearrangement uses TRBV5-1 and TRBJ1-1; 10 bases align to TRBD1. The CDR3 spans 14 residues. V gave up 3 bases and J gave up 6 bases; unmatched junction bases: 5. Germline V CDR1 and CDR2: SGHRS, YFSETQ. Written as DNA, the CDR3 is TGCGCCAGCAGCTCGGGACAGGGGAGACCTGAAGCTTTCTTT. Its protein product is CASSSGQGRPEAFF.

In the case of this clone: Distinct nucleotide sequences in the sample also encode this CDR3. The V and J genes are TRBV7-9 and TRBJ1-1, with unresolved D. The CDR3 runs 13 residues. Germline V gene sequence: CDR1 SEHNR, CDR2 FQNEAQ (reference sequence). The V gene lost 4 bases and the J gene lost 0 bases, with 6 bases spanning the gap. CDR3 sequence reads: CASSSTVNTEAFF. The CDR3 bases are TGTGCCAGCAGCTCTACAGTGAACACTGAAGCTTTCTTT.

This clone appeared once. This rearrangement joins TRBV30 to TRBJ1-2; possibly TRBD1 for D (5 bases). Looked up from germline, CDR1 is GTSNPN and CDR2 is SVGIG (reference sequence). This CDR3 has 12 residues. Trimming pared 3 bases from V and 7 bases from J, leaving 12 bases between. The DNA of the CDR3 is TGTGCCTGGAGCCCAGGGCGCCGTGGCTACACCTTC. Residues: CAWSPGRRGYTF.

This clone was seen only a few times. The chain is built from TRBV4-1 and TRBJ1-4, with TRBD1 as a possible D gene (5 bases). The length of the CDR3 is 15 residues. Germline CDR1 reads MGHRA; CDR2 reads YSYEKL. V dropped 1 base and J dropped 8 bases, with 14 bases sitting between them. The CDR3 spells CASSQAAGTLEKLFF. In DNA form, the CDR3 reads TGCGCCAGCAGCCAAGCCGCCGGGACGCTGGAAAAACTGTTTTTT.

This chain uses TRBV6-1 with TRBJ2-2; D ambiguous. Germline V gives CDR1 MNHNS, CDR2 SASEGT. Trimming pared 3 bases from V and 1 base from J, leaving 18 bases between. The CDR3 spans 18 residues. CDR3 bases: TGTGCCAGCAGTGAGTCCCGGTATGAACCAGGGAACACCGGGGAGCTGTTTTTT. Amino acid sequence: CASSESRYEPGNTGELFF.

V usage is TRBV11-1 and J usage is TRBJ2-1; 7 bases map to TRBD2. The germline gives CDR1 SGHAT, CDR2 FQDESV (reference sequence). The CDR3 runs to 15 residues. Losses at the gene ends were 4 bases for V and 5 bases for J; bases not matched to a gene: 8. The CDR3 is CASSSTAGRNNEQFF. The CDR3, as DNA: TGTGCCAGCAGCTCAACAGCGGGGAGGAACAATGAGCAGTTCTTC.

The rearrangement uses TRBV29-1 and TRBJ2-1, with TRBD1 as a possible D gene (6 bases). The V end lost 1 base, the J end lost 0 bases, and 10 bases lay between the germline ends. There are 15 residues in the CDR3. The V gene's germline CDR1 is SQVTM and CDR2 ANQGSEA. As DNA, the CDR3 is TGCAGCGTTGAAGGACAGGCTAGCTCCTACAATGAGCAGTTCTTC. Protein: CSVEGQASSYNEQFF.

CDR3 DNA sequence: TGTGCCAGCAGTCGGACAGATGGCTACACCTTC. It translates to CASSRTDGYTF. The rearrangement uses TRBV2 and TRBJ1-2, with a tentative D call TRBD1 (6 bases). Trimming shortened V by 5 bases and J by 6 bases, and 7 bases separated the two germline ends. Germline lookup yields CDR1 SNHLY and CDR2 FYNNEI. CDR3 length: 11 residues.

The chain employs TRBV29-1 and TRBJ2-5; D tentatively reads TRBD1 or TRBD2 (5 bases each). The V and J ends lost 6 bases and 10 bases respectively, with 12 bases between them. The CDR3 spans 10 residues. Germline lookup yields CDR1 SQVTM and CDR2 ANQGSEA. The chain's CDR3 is CSVGTIDQYF. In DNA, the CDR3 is TGCAGCGTGGGGACCATCGACCAGTACTTC. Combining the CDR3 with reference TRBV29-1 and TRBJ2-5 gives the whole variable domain SAVISQKPSRDICQRGTSLTIQCQVDSQVTMMFWYRQQPGQSLTLIATANQGSEATYESGFVIDKFPISRPNLTFSTLTVSNMSPEDSSIYLCSVGTIDQYFGPGTRLLVL.

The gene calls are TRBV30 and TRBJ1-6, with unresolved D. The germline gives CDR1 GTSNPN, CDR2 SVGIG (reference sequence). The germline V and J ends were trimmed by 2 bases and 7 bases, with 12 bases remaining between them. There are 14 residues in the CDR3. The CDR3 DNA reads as TGTGCCTGGAGTTCTGCCTCCAGGAATTCACCCCTCCACTTT. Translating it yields CAWSSASRNSPLHF. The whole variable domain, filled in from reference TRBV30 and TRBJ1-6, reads SQTIHQWPATLVQPVGSPLSLECTVEGTSNPNLYWYRQAAGRGLQLLFYSVGIGQISSEVPQNLSASRPQDRQFILSSKKLLLSDSGFYLCAWSSASRNSPLHFGNGTRLTVT.

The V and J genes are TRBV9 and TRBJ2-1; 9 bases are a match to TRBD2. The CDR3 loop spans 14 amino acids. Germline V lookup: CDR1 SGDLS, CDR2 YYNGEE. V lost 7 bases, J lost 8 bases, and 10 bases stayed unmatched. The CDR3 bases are TGTGCCAGCGGACCGGGACTAGCTATCGATGAGCAGTTCTTC. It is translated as CASGPGLAIDEQFF.

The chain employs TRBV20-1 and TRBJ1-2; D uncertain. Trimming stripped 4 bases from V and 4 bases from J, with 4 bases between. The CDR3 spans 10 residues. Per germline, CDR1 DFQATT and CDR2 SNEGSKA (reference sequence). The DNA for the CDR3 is TGCAGTGCTAACAGCTATGGCTACACCTTC. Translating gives CSANSYGYTF.

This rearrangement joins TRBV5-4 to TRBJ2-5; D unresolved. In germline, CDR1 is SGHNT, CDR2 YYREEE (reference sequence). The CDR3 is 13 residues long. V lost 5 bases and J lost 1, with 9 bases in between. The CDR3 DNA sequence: TGTGCCAGCAGTGCTAAGGGCCAAGAGACCCAGTACTTC. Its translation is CASSAKGQETQYF.

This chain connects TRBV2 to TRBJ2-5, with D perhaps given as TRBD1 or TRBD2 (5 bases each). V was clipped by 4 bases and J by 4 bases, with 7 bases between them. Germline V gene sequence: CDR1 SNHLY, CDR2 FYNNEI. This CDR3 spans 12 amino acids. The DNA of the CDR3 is TGTGCCAGCAGTGCCGGGACAGAGACCCAGTACTTC. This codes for CASSAGTETQYF.

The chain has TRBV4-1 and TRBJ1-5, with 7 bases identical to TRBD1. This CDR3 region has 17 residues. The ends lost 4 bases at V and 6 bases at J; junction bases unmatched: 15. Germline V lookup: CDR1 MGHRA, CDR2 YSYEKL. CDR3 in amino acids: CASSPGAIRQGGQPQHF. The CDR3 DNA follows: TGCGCCAGCAGCCCCGGGGCCATTCGACAGGGAGGTCAGCCCCAGCATTTT.

CDR3 loop: CASSLRGSGVNGYTF. For the CDR3, the DNA is TGTGCCAGCAGCCTCAGGGGGAGTGGGGTGAATGGCTACACCTTC. This chain joins TRBV27 and TRBJ1-2, with 7 bases matching TRBD1. Trimming cost V 6 bases and J 6 bases; bases outside gene matches: 13. This CDR3 region has 15 residues. Looked up from germline, CDR1 is MNHEY and CDR2 is SMNVEV (reference sequence).